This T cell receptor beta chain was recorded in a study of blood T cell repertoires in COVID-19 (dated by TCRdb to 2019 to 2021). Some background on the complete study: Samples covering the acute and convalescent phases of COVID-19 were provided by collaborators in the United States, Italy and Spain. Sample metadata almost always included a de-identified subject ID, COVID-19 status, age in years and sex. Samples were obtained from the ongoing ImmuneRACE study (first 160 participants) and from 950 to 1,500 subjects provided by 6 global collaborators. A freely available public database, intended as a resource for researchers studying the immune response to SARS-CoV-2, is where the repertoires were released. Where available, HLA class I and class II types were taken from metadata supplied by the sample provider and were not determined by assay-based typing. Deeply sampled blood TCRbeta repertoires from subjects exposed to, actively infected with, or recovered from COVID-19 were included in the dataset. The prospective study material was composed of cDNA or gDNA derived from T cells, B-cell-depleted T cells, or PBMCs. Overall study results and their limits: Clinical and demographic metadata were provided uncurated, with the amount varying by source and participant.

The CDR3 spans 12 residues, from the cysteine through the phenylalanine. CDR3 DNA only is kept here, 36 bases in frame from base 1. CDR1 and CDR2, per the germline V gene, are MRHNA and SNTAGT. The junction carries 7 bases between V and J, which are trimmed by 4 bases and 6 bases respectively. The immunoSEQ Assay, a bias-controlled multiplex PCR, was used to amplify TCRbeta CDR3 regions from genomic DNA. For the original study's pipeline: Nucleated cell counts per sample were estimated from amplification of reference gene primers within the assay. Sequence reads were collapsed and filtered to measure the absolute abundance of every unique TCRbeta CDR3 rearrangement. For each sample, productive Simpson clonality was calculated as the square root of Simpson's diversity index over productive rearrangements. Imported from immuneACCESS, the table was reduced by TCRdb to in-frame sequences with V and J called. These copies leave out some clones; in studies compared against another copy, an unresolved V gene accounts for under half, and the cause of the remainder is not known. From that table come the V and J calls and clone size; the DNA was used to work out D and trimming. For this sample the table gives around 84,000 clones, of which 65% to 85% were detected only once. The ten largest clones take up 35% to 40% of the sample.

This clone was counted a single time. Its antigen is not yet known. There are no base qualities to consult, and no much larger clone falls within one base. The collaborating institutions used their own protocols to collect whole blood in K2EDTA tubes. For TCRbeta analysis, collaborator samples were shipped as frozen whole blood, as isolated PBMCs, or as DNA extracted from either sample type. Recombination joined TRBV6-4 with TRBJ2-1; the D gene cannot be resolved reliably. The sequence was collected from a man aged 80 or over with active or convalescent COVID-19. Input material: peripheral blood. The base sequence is TGTGCCAGCAGTGTAGATGGCAATGAGCAGTTCTTC. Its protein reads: CASSVDGNEQFF.